This T cell receptor beta chain is from a study of beta chain features in type 1 diabetes. General study results and limits: The study found moderately but significantly shorter TCRB CDR3s in all four CD4+ subsets of Type 1 diabetes patients. The VDJ junctions of type 1 diabetes patients carried fewer insertions and more deletions. Cells that show high TCR expression could be over-represented by cDNA sequencing.

About this clone: Its cognate antigen is unknown.

A heparinised blood draw that averaged approximately 110 mL was obtained once from each donor. Germline-derived CDR1 and CDR2 are MNHEY and SVGAGI. This CDR3 region has 14 residues. The V end lost 8 bases, the J end lost 0 bases, and 14 bases lay between the germline ends. The isolated RNA, all of it, was reverse transcribed, so expressed TCRB transcripts were what got sequenced. Measured with immunoSEQ multiplex PCR; TCRdb has only the in-frame clones, and not every one. Of approximately 300,000 clones in the sample, 9.5% to 12% were seen once. The sequencing input was naive CD4+ T cells from blood. The sequence came from a woman aged 25-40 years in good health. V gene TRBV6-5 combines with J gene TRBJ2-7; maybe TRBD2 (5 bases). This chain's CDR3 is CASQAGSPSYEQYF. DNA of the CDR3: TGTGCCAGCCAGGCGGGCAGTCCCTCCTACGAGCAGTACTTC.